Listed below are T cell receptor beta chains from one sample, sequenced in a study of cytomegalovirus exposure and HLA in healthy donors. Using immunoSEQ multiplex PCR, the repertoire was profiled, and TCRdb retains in-frame clones only, with some absent. The table records around 250,000 clones, approximately 80% of them present only once. The sample was PBMCs. These receptors were collected from a woman aged 60-75 years in good health and CMV-seropositive. Both conserved end residues are part of each CDR3. D genes are given only for firm matches. Some rows have no size entry. The others give once, few or many, or a class for an expanded clone.

TRBV6-1,-,-,TRBJ1-5,TGTGCCAGCAGATTGTCAGGGAGCAATCAGCCCCAGCATTTT,CASRLSGSNQPQHF
TRBV7-6,once,TRBD2,TRBJ2-1,TGTGCCAGCAGCCTCGGGACTAGCGGGAGCGGCAATGAGCAGTTCTTC,CASSLGTSGSGNEQFF
TRBV5-4,-,TRBD2,TRBJ2-1,TGTGCCAGCAGCTCCGGGACTAGCGGGAGTTTAGGGGCCAATGAGCAGTTCTTC,CASSSGTSGSLGANEQFF
TRBV10-3,once,TRBD1,TRBJ1-2,TGTGCCATCAGCTGGACAGGGATAGCTAACTATGGCTACACCTTC,CAISWTGIANYGYTF
TRBV5-1,-,TRBD2,TRBJ2-7,TGCGCCAGCAGCTTGAGGAACGGGAGGCTAGACGAGCAGTACTTC,CASSLRNGRLDEQYF
TRBV27,-,-,TRBJ2-3,TGTGCCAGCAGTTTGCGGGACCCAGATACGCAGTATTTT,CASSLRDPDTQYF
TRBV25-1,-,TRBD1,TRBJ2-3,TGTGCCAGCAGGACAGGGGGTTCCGATAAAACGCAGTATTTT,CASRTGGSDKTQYF
TRBV5-1,-,TRBD1,TRBJ2-3,TGCGCCAGCAGCGGGACAGGACAGGCCGGATCAGATACGCAGTATTTT,CASSGTGQAGSDTQYF
TRBV4-1,-,TRBD2,TRBJ2-7,TGCGCCAGCAGCCAAGCTCTAGCGGGAGGCTCCTACGAGCAGTACTTC,CASSQALAGGSYEQYF
TRBV5-1,few,-,TRBJ2-2,TGCGCCAGCAGCGTCCAAGGGGATCCGAACACCGGGGAGCTGTTTTTT,CASSVQGDPNTGELFF
TRBV7-8,once,-,TRBJ1-4,TGTGCCAGCAGCTTCGGGGAGGGGGATGAAAAACTGTTTTTT,CASSFGEGDEKLFF
TRBV5-1,-,TRBD1,TRBJ2-7,TGCGCCAGCAGCTTATACTCAACGCCCCCCCTTGGGACAGGCAGCTCCTACGAGCAGTACTTC,CASSLYSTPPLGTGSSYEQYF
TRBV23-1,-,TRBD2,TRBJ2-1,TGCGCCAGCAGTCCGGGACTAGCGGGAGGGGGGCTCTCCTACAATGAGCAGTTCTTC,CASSPGLAGGGLSYNEQFF
TRBV14,-,-,TRBJ2-1,TGTGCCAGCAGCCACCTCTGGACAGGGAGAAGCGGGAGGAGTTACAATGAGCAGTTCTTC,CASSHLWTGRSGRSYNEQFF
TRBV27,-,-,TRBJ2-1,TGTGCCAGCAGTCGAGAGTTCCGGGCCTACAATGAGCAGTTCTTC,CASSREFRAYNEQFF
TRBV11-2,-,TRBD2,TRBJ2-7,TGTGCCAGCAGCTTAGAGGCTAGCGGGATCCGGTACGAGCAGTACTTC,CASSLEASGIRYEQYF
TRBV18,-,TRBD1,TRBJ1-1,TGTGCCAGCTCACCAAATAGAGTTGCCAGGGGGTCCGAGAGCACTGAAGCTTTCTTT,CASSPNRVARGSESTEAFF
TRBV9,-,-,TRBJ2-2,TGTGCCAGCAGCGTAGTTCTTTACACCGGGGAGCTGTTTTTT,CASSVVLYTGELFF
TRBV28,few,-,TRBJ1-5,TGTGCCAGCAGTGGGGGAGGGGTCGGCAATCAGCCCCAGCATTTT,CASSGGGVGNQPQHF
TRBV10-2,-,-,TRBJ1-5,TGCGCCACCGGGAGGGGGGGCAATCAGCCCCAGCATTTT,CATGRGGNQPQHF
TRBV11-2,-,-,TRBJ2-7,TGTGCCAGCAGCTTGGAGTACGAGCAGTACTTC,CASSLEYEQYF
TRBV5-1,-,TRBD2,TRBJ2-1,TGCGCCAGCATCGCGGGGGGACTAGCGGCCAATGAGCAGTTCTTC,CASIAGGLAANEQFF
TRBV6-4,once,TRBD1,TRBJ1-5,TGTGCCGGGGTCCGGGACAGGGACGGGTTATGCAATCAGCCCCAGCATTTT,CAGVRDRDGLCNQPQHF
TRBV6-5,-,TRBD1,TRBJ1-3,TGTGCCAGCAGTCCGCAGGGGGACGGAAACACCATATATTTT,CASSPQGDGNTIYF
TRBV30,-,-,TRBJ1-2,TGTGCCTCCTCGGGGGGTAACTATGGCGACACCTTC,CASSGGNYGDTF
TRBV5-4,-,-,TRBJ1-5,TGTGCCAGCAGCTTAGGGGGAATTAATCAGCCCCAGCATTTT,CASSLGGINQPQHF
TRBV19,few,TRBD2,TRBJ2-7,TGTGCCAGTAGGGAAGGGACTAGGGGCGAGCAGTACTTC,CASREGTRGEQYF
TRBV2,-,TRBD1,TRBJ2-2,TGTGCCAGCAAGACCCTCGGGACAGGGCTAAATGACGGGGAGCTGTTTTTT,CASKTLGTGLNDGELFF
TRBV7-3,-,-,TRBJ1-5,TGTGCCAGCAGCTTAAGTGCGGAAGGAGGCAATCAGCCCCAGCATTTT,CASSLSAEGGNQPQHF
TRBV2,-,TRBD2,TRBJ2-3,TGCGCCAGCAGCCCAGAGCGACTAGCGATCAAGACAGATACGCAGTATTTT,CASSPERLAIKTDTQYF
TRBV9,-,-,TRBJ2-5,TGTGCCAGCAGCGTAGGAAGACAGTCCGGGACCCAGTACTTC,CASSVGRQSGTQYF
TRBV7-3,-,TRBD2,TRBJ2-3,TGTGCCAGCTCCCGACTAGCGGGGCGCACAGATACGCAGTATTTT,CASSRLAGRTDTQYF